These T cell receptor beta chains were read from a single sample in a study of blood T cell repertoires in COVID-19. Assay: immunoSEQ multiplex PCR; the TCRdb copy retains only in-frame clones and omits some. The repertoire holds 400,000 or so clones, with around nine tenths as singletons. The sample consisted of peripheral blood. These receptors originate from a woman aged 35 to 49 with COVID-19, enrolled during active disease. Each CDR3 is given with its conserved first and last residue. Each record gives: J gene, CDR3 length, V gene, clone size, D gene, CDR3 DNA, CDR3 protein. D genes are given only for firm matches. A row's size may be missing; if present it is once, few, many or a size class.

TRBJ2-2,19,TRBV19,once,TRBD2,TGTGCCAGTAGGCCGAGACTAGCGGGAGTCCCCCCGAACACCGGGGAGCTGTTTTTT,CASRPRLAGVPPNTGELFF
TRBJ1-5,13,TRBV27,once,.,TGTGCCAGCAGTTGGGAGGGGGATCAGCCCCAGCATTTT,CASSWEGDQPQHF
TRBJ2-7,13,TRBV30,.,TRBD1,TGTGCCTGGAGCACTAGGACAGGAGCCGGGCAGTACTTC,CAWSTRTGAGQYF
TRBJ2-7,13,TRBV7-2,once,.,TGTGCCAGCAGCTCGTTTTTGAGTTACGAGCAGTACTTC,CASSSFLSYEQYF
TRBJ2-1,16,TRBV5-1,few,TRBD1,TGCGCCAGCAGCTTCCCGGCGGACAGGGTCCACAATGAGCAGTTCTTC,CASSFPADRVHNEQFF
TRBJ1-6,14,TRBV5-1,once,.,TGCGCCAGCAGCAGGGGCAACTATAATTCACCCCTCCACTTT,CASSRGNYNSPLHF
TRBJ2-1,16,TRBV24-1,.,.,TGTGCCACCAGTGATTCCCGGGACAATACGGGGAATGAGCAGTTCTTC,CATSDSRDNTGNEQFF
TRBJ2-1,14,TRBV19,.,.,TGTGCCAGTAGTATATCAGGGTTGTCCAATGAGCAGTTCTTC,CASSISGLSNEQFF
TRBJ2-3,16,TRBV7-9,.,TRBD1,TGTGCCAGCAGCCATAAAAGGGACAGAGGCACAGATACGCAGTATTTT,CASSHKRDRGTDTQYF
TRBJ1-1,11,TRBV20-1,.,.,TGCAGGACTGCCGGGGGGACTGAAGCTTTCTTT,CRTAGGTEAFF
TRBJ2-7,17,TRBV4-2,.,TRBD1,TGTGCCAGCAGCCAAGGGGCCGGGACAGGGGACCGGCGAGAGCAGTACTTC,CASSQGAGTGDRREQYF
TRBJ2-7,13,TRBV7-9,.,.,TGTGCCAGCAGCCCCCTCAGGGGAAGCGAGCAGTACTTC,CASSPLRGSEQYF
TRBJ1-2,13,TRBV6-5,.,TRBD1,TGTGCCAGCAGCGACGGGACAGGGAGTGGCTACACCTTC,CASSDGTGSGYTF
TRBJ1-6,18,TRBV9,once,.,TGTGCCAGCAGCGTAGGGGAGGGGTCTAGCTCCTATAATTCACCCCTCCACTTT,CASSVGEGSSSYNSPLHF
TRBJ2-7,14,TRBV5-1,.,.,TGCGCCAGCAGCTTAGCCAGGGTCCCCTACGAGCAGTACTTC,CASSLARVPYEQYF
TRBJ2-7,15,TRBV7-3,.,TRBD2,TGTGCCAGCAGCTTAAGTAGCGGGGGGTCGGGCGAGCAGTACTTC,CASSLSSGGSGEQYF
TRBJ2-1,16,TRBV9,.,TRBD2,TGTGCCAGCAGCACCCATGGGACTAGCGGCGGGAATGAGCAGTTCTTC,CASSTHGTSGGNEQFF
TRBJ1-2,14,TRBV5-5,.,.,TGTGCCAGCAGCCAGGGGACGCCGCAGGGTGGCTACACCTTC,CASSQGTPQGGYTF